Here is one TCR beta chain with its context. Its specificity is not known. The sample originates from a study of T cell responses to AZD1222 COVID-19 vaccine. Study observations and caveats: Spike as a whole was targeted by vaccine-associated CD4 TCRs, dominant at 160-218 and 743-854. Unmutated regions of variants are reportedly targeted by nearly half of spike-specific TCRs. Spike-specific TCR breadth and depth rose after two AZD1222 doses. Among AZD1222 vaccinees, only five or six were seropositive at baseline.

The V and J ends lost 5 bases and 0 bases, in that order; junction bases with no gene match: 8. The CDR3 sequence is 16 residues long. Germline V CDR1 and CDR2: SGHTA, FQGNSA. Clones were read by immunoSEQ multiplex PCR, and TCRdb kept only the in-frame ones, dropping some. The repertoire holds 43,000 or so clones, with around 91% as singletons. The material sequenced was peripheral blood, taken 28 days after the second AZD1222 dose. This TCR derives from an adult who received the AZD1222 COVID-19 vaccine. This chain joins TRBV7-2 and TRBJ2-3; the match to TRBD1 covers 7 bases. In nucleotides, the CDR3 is TGTGCCAGCAGCCAGCGACAGGGCGGGAGCACAGATACGCAGTATTTT. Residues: CASSQRQGGSTDTQYF.